This T cell receptor beta chain was sequenced during a study of T cells in pancreatic ductal adenocarcinoma. Study outcomes and limitations: The resected pancreatic cancer cohort was biased toward the minority with early-stage disease. Comparisons of tumor and blood clonality may show falsely lower tumor diversity. Tumor and blood clonality did not differ significantly, about 0.1 versus 0.07. Tumor samples had fewer productive templates and approximately 8.8-fold fewer unique clonotypes than blood.

No neoadjuvant therapy was given to the selected pancreatic ductal adenocarcinoma patients before their surgery. The CDR3 totals 13 residues. Deletions cut 4 bases from V and 4 bases from J, with 7 bases between. CDR1 SEHNR and CDR2 FQNEAQ come from the germline V gene (reference sequence). The table came from immunoSEQ multiplex PCR; TCRdb's copy has only in-frame clones and leaves some out. This table holds about 9,000 clones, roughly 89% found once. About this clone itself: Its antigen is unidentified.

The receptor was derived from a human donor with pancreatic ductal adenocarcinoma. The chain has TRBV7-9 and TRBJ2-2; D remains unclear. Sequences were obtained from PBMCs. The CDR3 loop is CASSSKITGELFF. CDR3 bases: TGTGCCAGCAGCTCTAAGATCACCGGGGAGCTGTTTTTT.